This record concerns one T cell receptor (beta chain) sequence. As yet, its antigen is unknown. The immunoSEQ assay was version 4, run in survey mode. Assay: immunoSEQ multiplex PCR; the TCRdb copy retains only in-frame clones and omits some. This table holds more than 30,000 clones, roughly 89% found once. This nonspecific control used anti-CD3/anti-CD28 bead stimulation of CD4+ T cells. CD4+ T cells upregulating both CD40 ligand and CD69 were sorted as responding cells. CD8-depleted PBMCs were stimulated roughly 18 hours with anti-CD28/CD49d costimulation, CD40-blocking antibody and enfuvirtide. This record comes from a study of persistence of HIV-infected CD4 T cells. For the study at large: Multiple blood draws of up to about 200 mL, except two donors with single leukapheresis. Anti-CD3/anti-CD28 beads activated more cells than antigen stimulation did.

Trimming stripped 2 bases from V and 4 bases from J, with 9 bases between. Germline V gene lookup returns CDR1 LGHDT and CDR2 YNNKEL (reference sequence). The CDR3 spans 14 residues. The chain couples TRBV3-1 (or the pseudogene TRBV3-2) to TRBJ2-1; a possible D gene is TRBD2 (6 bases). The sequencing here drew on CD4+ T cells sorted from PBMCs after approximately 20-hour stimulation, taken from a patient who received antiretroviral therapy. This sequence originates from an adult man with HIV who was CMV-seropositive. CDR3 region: CASSQMAGYNEQFF. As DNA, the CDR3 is TGTGCCAGCAGCCAAATGGCGGGGTACAATGAGCAGTTCTTC.